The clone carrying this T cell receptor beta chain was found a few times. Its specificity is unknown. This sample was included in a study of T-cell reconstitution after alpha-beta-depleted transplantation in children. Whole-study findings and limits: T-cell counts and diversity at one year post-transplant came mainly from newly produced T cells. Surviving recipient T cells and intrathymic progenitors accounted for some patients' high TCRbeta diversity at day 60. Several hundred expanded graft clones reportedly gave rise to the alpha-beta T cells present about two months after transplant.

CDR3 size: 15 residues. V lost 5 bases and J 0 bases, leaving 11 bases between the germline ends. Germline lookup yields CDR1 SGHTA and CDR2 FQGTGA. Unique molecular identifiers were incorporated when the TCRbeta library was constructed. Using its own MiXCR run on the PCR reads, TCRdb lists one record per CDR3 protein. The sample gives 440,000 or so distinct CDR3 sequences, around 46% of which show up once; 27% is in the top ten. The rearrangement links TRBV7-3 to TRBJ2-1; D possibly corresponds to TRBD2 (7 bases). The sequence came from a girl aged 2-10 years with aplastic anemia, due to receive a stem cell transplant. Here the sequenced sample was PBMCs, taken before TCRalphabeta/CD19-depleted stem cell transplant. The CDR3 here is CASSKGGGSYNEQFF. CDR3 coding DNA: TGTGCCAGCAGCAAAGGGGGGGGCTCCTACAATGAGCAGTTCTTC.